This T cell receptor (beta chain) was identified in a study of T cell clonality in common variable immunodeficiency. At least ten counts were recorded for this clone. The read ends 3 residues shy of where the CDR3 ends; the end is completed using the germline J gene. J gave up 5 bases and V 0 bases, and 3 bases lay outside the gene matches. The CDR3 loop spans 16 amino acids. Germline V gives CDR1 SGHRS, CDR2 YFSETQ. Produced via immunoSEQ multiplex PCR; TCRdb's table is partial and in-frame only. The repertoire consists of approximately 52,000 clones, none detected only once. Material for sequencing was peripheral blood mononuclear cells. The gene calls are TRBV5-1 and TRBJ2-2; 11 bases line up with TRBD2. The TCR comes from a person aged 18 to 75 in good health. CDR3 region: CASSLELAGVTGELFF. The CDR3 DNA, read in part, is TGCGCCAGCAGCTTGGAACTAGCGGGAGTAACCGGGGAG.